This TCR beta chain was sequenced during a study of blood T cells in healthy people across ages. Overall study findings and caveats: Naive and antigen-experienced cells were not separated, limiting conclusive comparison.

PCR was performed a second time for about 6 to 12 cycles using a sample-barcoded 5' primer and a J-beta primer mix. TCRdb redid the calling of the 5' RACE reads with MiXCR, one entry per CDR3 protein. The data contain roughly 680,000 distinct CDR3 sequences, more than 40% of them seen just once; the ten biggest clones take up about a third. The germline CDR1 and CDR2 sequences are MNHNY and SVGAGI (reference sequence). This CDR3 has 15 residues. Deletions cut 5 bases from V and 8 bases from J, with 18 bases between. In the case of this clonotype: Its antigen is currently unknown.

The rearrangement uses TRBV6-6 and TRBJ1-4; D is possibly TRBD1 (5 bases). This TCR came from an older woman in good health. Sample: blood. CDR3 DNA sequence: TGTGCCAGCAGTCGGGCGATCGGGGGTGGGGAAAAACTGTTTTTT. Encoded protein: CASSRAIGGGEKLFF.